This T cell receptor (beta chain) derives from a study of T cells in Graves' hyperthyroidism and ophthalmopathy. Overall study context: Peripheral blood was taken when the disease was first diagnosed, before any treatment began. Study conclusions and caveats: Separation of ophthalmopathy from stable hyperthyroidism was achieved by a 13 V-J model.

With respect to this clonotype: Its antigen is not identified. One end of the junction fails to match germline, which may point to a read error.

The authors took PBMCs from roughly 10 ml fresh peripheral blood. Researchers amplified the TCR beta CDR3 regions from RNA transcripts. With the HTBI primer set, the TCR CDR3 went through a first round of RT-PCR. TCRdb independently ran MiXCR on the multiplex PCR reads; one entry per CDR3 protein. Of more than 100,000 distinct CDR3 sequences listed, roughly 47% are singletons. This clonotype originated in a man aged 40-50 years with Graves' hyperthyroidism. Sequenced: blood.

CDR3 amino acids: CSARGSESSYNGQFF. CDR3 bases: TGCAGTGCTAGAGGGTCGGAGTCCTCCTACAATGGGCAGTTCTTC. V and J are TRBV20-1 and TRBJ2-1, with D unresolved. This CDR3 is 15 amino acids long. Germline V lookup: CDR1 DFQATT, CDR2 SNEGSKA (reference sequence).